One and the same sample provided the 9 T cell receptor beta chains below, sequenced in a study of blood T cell repertoires in COVID-19. Clones were sequenced by immunoSEQ multiplex PCR, and TCRdb holds only the in-frame ones, with some missing. The sample has 300,000 or so clones, around four fifths seen once. The specimen sequenced was peripheral blood. The receptors were gathered from a woman aged 45 to 65 with acute or convalescent COVID-19.

The chain combines TRBV7-2 with TRBJ1-4, with D maybe TRBD1 (5 bases). Germline CDR1 reads SGHTA; CDR2 reads FQGNSA. Trimming stripped 2 bases from V and 8 bases from J, with 15 bases between. The CDR3 is 15 residues long. The CDR3 spells CASSLTGEKWEKLFF. For the CDR3, the DNA is TGTGCCAGCAGCTTAACGGGGGAAAAATGGGAAAAACTGTTTTTT. Supplemented by reference TRBV7-2 and TRBJ1-4, the full variable domain reads GAGVSQSPSNKVTEKGKDVELRCDPISGHTALYWYRQSLGQGLEFLIYFQGNSAPDKSGLPSDRFSAERTGGSVSTLTIQRTQQEDSAVYLCASSLTGEKWEKLFFGSGTQLSVL.

This clone was detected a few times. The chain uses TRBV3-1 (or the pseudogene TRBV3-2) and TRBJ2-7; the D gene is possibly TRBD2 (5 bases). Germline CDR1 is LGHDT and CDR2 is YNNKEL (reference sequence). V lost 4 bases and J lost 5, with 12 bases in between. The CDR3 totals 13 residues. The CDR3 region has the DNA TGTGCCAGCAGCCCCGGACTCGGGAACGAGCAGTACTTC. Protein: CASSPGLGNEQYF.

The chain employs TRBV13 and TRBJ2-5; 9 bases line up with TRBD1. CDR1 is PRHDT and CDR2 is FYEKMQ in the germline V gene (reference sequence). This CDR3 contains 14 residues. The V and J ends lost 5 bases and 5 bases, in that order; junction bases with no gene match: 6. The CDR3, as DNA: TGTGCCAGCAGCCGGGACAGGGTAGATGAGACCCAGTACTTC. This codes for CASSRDRVDETQYF.

This clone was counted a single time. The J gene is TRBJ2-5, the V gene TRBV5-1, with D tentatively TRBD2 (5 bases). Trimming left V 1 base short and J 5 bases short, with 9 bases between. Germline CDR1 SGHRS, CDR2 YFSETQ. CDR3 length: 13 amino acids. The CDR3 DNA reads TGCGCCAGCAGCTTGTCTAGCATGGAGACCCAGTACTTC. It encodes CASSLSSMETQYF.

The chain combines TRBV4-1 with TRBJ2-1, with 15 positions matching TRBD2. There are 16 residues in the CDR3. The germline V gene has CDR1 MGHRA and CDR2 YSYEKL. Trimming removed 4 bases from V and 7 bases from J; junction bases left unmatched: 5. The DNA for the CDR3 is TGCGCCAGCAGCCCCGCCGGGACTAGCGGGAGGAATGAGCAGTTCTTC. This gives the protein CASSPAGTSGRNEQFF.

The rearrangement joins TRBV4-1 to TRBJ1-5; D perhaps matches TRBD1 (5 bases). V dropped 0 bases and J dropped 7 bases, with 10 bases sitting between them. Germline-derived CDR1 and CDR2 are MGHRA and YSYEKL. The CDR3 is 14 amino acids. The CDR3 sequence is CASSQDGGKQPQHF. CDR3 coding DNA: TGCGCCAGCAGCCAAGACGGGGGAAAGCAGCCCCAGCATTTT.

The chain is built from TRBV9 and TRBJ2-1; possible D gene TRBD2, 7 bases. V was pared by 0 bases and J by 9 bases, with 13 bases between. The CDR3 totals 14 residues. From germline, CDR1 is SGDLS and CDR2 YYNGEE. For the CDR3, the DNA is TGTGCCAGCAGCGTAGGTCCGGGGGGCAGTGAGCAGTTCTTC. Its translation: CASSVGPGGSEQFF.

The V call is TRBV30, the J call TRBJ2-1; D might be TRBD2 (5 bases). The CDR3 is 13 residues long. The V end lost 4 bases, the J end lost 6 bases, and 13 bases lay between the germline ends. The germline CDR1 and CDR2 sequences are GTSNPN and SVGIG (reference sequence). The CDR3 DNA reads TGTGCCTGGATCGATGGAGGCGTCAATGAGCAGTTCTTC. Translating it yields CAWIDGGVNEQFF.

The CDR3 sequence: CASSPLSLGFGGYEQYF. The CDR3 DNA follows: TGCGCCAGCAGCCCCTTAAGTTTGGGCTTCGGTGGCTACGAGCAGTACTTC. The V gene is TRBV4-1, the J gene TRBJ2-7; D unclear. V was clipped by 4 bases and J by 3 bases, with 22 bases between them. CDR1 is MGHRA, CDR2 YSYEKL, per germline. This CDR3 comprises 17 residues.